The 20 T cell receptor beta chains in this list originate from one sample, sequenced in a study of cytomegalovirus exposure and HLA in healthy donors. This table comes from immunoSEQ multiplex PCR, and its TCRdb copy is limited to in-frame clones, with some not included. This sample has approximately 160,000 clones, with 80% to 90% found just once. The specimen sequenced was PBMCs. The source of these receptors is a woman under 30 in good health and CMV-seronegative.

The genes are TRBV27 and TRBJ1-5, with D hard to call. Between the trimmed V and J ends, which lost 5 bases and 6 bases, there was a span of 17 bases. Germline V gene data show CDR1 as MNHEY and CDR2 as SMNVEV (reference sequence). The length of the CDR3 is 15 residues. The DNA for the CDR3 is TGTGCCAGCAGTGTTAACGGAGGTTACAGTCAGCCCCAGCATTTT. This codes for CASSVNGGYSQPQHF.

J is TRBJ1-5 and V is TRBV7-8, with 8 bases lining up with TRBD1. Trimming cost V 1 base and J 6 bases; bases outside gene matches: 5. Germline loops: CDR1 SGHVS, CDR2 FQNEAQ. The CDR3 is 15 amino acids. CDR3 bases: TGTGCCAGCAGCTTAGGCACAGGGGGTAGTCAGCCCCAGCATTTT. Translation gives CASSLGTGGSQPQHF.

This rearrangement joins TRBV5-1 to TRBJ2-7, with D possibly TRBD2 on 5 matching bases. This CDR3 spans 13 amino acids. The ends were cut back, 4 bases at V and 1 base at J, with 9 bases in the middle. CDR1 is SGHRS, CDR2 YFSETQ, per germline. In DNA, the CDR3 is TGCGCCAGCAGCATAAGGGAGTCCTACGAGCAGTACTTC. It is translated as CASSIRESYEQYF. Based on the CDR3 plus reference TRBV5-1 and TRBJ2-7, the full variable domain is KAGVTQTPRYLIKTRGQQVTLSCSPISGHRSVSWYQQTPGQGLQFLFEYFSETQRNKGNFPGRFSGRQFSNSRSEMNVSTLELGDSALYLCASSIRESYEQYFGPGTRLTVT.

This clone appeared a single time. This chain uses TRBV6-1 with TRBJ2-3, with D hard to call. CDR1 and CDR2 from the germline V gene are MNHNS and SASEGT. The CDR3 is made up of 12 amino acids. Trimming stripped 3 bases from V and 3 bases from J, with 4 bases between. CDR3 region: CASSDLTDTQYF. CDR3 DNA sequence: TGTGCCAGCAGTGACCTAACAGATACGCAGTATTTT.

Comments on this clone: This same CDR3 is encoded by further DNA sequences in the sample. The rearrangement uses TRBV5-6 and TRBJ1-1; D is possibly TRBD1 (5 bases). The germline CDR1 and CDR2 sequences are SGHDT and YYEEEE. Trimming took off 0 bases at V and 9 bases at J, with 6 bases between the two ends. The CDR3 sequence is 11 residues long. The CDR3 DNA is TGTGCCAGCAGCTTGGGACAGAAAGCTTTCTTT. It yields the protein CASSLGQKAFF.

The rearrangement links TRBV27 to TRBJ1-2; 10 bases fit TRBD1. V lost 6 bases to trimming and J lost 0 bases; unmatched junction nucleotides: 10. Per the germline V gene, CDR1 is MNHEY and CDR2 is SMNVEV (reference sequence). This CDR3 has 17 residues. Here the CDR3 reads CASSPDRGWLANYGYTF. In DNA form, the CDR3 reads TGTGCCAGCAGCCCGGACAGGGGGTGGTTGGCTAACTATGGCTACACCTTC.

About this clone itself: Compared with germline, one end of the junction differs, possibly owing to a read error. The rearrangement uses TRBV11-2 and TRBJ1-6; maybe TRBD1 (5 bases). Germline V gene data show CDR1 as SGHAT and CDR2 as FQNNGV. The CDR3 consists of 12 residues. The CDR3 here is CASSFPRDSTPF. CDR3 nucleotides: TGTGCCAGCAGCTTTCCCAGGGACTCGACCCCTTTT.

V and J are TRBV27 and TRBJ2-2; TRBD1 aligns across 11 bases. Germline values: CDR1 MNHEY, CDR2 SMNVEV (reference sequence). The CDR3 has 18 residues. After removal of 4 bases from V and 6 bases from J, the junction contained 13 bases not matched to a gene. CDR3 amino acids: CASSSGTGGLGDAGELFF. The CDR3 nucleotides read TGTGCCAGCAGTTCCGGGACAGGGGGATTAGGTGATGCCGGGGAGCTGTTTTTT.

The chain links TRBV6-1 to TRBJ1-6; tentative D call: TRBD1 (6 bases). The V gene's germline CDR1 is MNHNS and CDR2 SASEGT. The CDR3 sequence is 14 residues long. V gave up 6 bases and J gave up 0 bases, with 6 bases separating them. The CDR3 here is CASRTGSYNSPLHF. The CDR3 DNA sequence: TGTGCCAGCAGGACAGGCTCCTATAATTCACCCCTCCACTTT.

The table lists this clone with a count of one. This chain uses TRBV6-5 with TRBJ2-7; 11 bases line up with TRBD1. The trim removed 6 bases at V and 1 base at J, leaving 5 bases unmatched. Germline lookup yields CDR1 MNHEY and CDR2 SVGAGI. The CDR3 covers 15 residues. The CDR3 DNA follows: TGTGCCAGCAGACGACGGGACAGGGGGTCCTACGAGCAGTACTTC. This sequence encodes CASRRRDRGSYEQYF.

This sequence joins TRBV25-1 and TRBJ1-2; 11 nucleotides align to TRBD1. Germline V lookup: CDR1 MGHDK, CDR2 SYGVNS. The CDR3 extends over 18 amino acids. V trimming: 2 bases; J trimming: 5 bases; junction bases outside the gene matches: 13. CDR3 sequence reads: CASSETGTGGTGRYGYTF. In DNA, the CDR3 is TGTGCCAGCAGTGAAACCGGGACAGGGGGAACAGGGCGTTATGGCTACACCTTC.

This chain joins TRBV9 and TRBJ2-3, with 14 bases matching TRBD2. The CDR3 length is 17 residues. Germline V gene sequence: CDR1 SGDLS, CDR2 YYNGEE. J gave up 2 bases and V 0 bases, and 2 bases lay outside the gene matches. Here the CDR3 reads CASSVETSGGVTDTQYF. For the CDR3, the DNA is TGTGCCAGCAGCGTAGAGACTAGCGGGGGGGTCACAGATACGCAGTATTTT.

The V and J genes are TRBV5-5 and TRBJ1-2; 8 nucleotides match TRBD1. J lost 8 bases, V lost 2 bases, and 14 bases had no gene match. Germline values: CDR1 SGHKS, CDR2 YYEKEE (reference sequence). The CDR3 is made up of 16 amino acids. CDR3 in DNA: TGTGCCAGCAGCTTATCCCCGGACAGGGTCTTTTCCGGCTACACCTTC. This sequence encodes CASSLSPDRVFSGYTF. The complete variable domain, with remaining parts taken from reference TRBV5-5 and TRBJ1-2, reads DAGVTQSPTHLIKTRGQQVTLRCSPISGHKSVSWYQQVLGQGPQFIFQYYEKEERGRGNFPDRFSARQFPNYSSELNVNALLLGDSALYLCASSLSPDRVFSGYTFGSGTRLTVV.

The genes are TRBV6-4 and TRBJ2-1, with 9 bases lining up with TRBD2. The germline gives CDR1 MRHNA, CDR2 SNTAGT. The trim removed 3 bases at V and 6 bases at J, leaving 6 bases unmatched. The CDR3 extends over 15 amino acids. CDR3 in DNA: TGTGCCAGCAGTGAATCCGGGACTAGCCCCAATGAGCAGTTCTTC. Translated, it gives CASSESGTSPNEQFF.

The gene calls are TRBV5-1 and TRBJ2-2, with TRBD1 identical over 7 bases. With 4 bases clipped from V and 3 bases from J, the junction kept 6 bases outside the gene matches. There are 15 residues in the CDR3. Germline CDR1 reads SGHRS; CDR2 reads YFSETQ. For the CDR3, the DNA is TGCGCCAGCAGCCTCCGGGACAGATACACCGGGGAGCTGTTTTTT. Translation gives CASSLRDRYTGELFF. The complete variable domain, with remaining parts taken from reference TRBV5-1 and TRBJ2-2, reads KAGVTQTPRYLIKTRGQQVTLSCSPISGHRSVSWYQQTPGQGLQFLFEYFSETQRNKGNFPGRFSGRQFSNSRSEMNVSTLELGDSALYLCASSLRDRYTGELFFGEGSRLTVL.

The V gene is TRBV10-3, the J gene TRBJ1-4; weak D call: TRBD1 (5 bases). CDR3 length equals 15 residues. Deletions cut 0 bases from V and 7 bases from J, with 12 bases between. Germline-derived CDR1 and CDR2 are ENHRY and SYGVKD. The CDR3 DNA sequence: TGTGCCATCAGTGAGTCCGGAGGGGAGGGTGAAAAACTGTTTTTT. This encodes CAISESGGEGEKLFF.

This clone has a handful of counts. Sequence at one end of the junction differs from germline and may be a read error. The rearrangement joins TRBV7-3 to TRBJ2-6; D call uncertain. Germline CDR1 is SGHTA and CDR2 is FQGTGA. CDR3 length: 15 amino acids. DNA of the CDR3: TGTGCCAGCAGCTCCCCTTCCTCTGTGGCCAACGTCCTGACTTTC. As protein: CASSSPSSVANVLTF.

V is TRBV5-1 and J is TRBJ1-1; perhaps TRBD1 as D (5 bases). The CDR3 spans 12 residues. CDR1 SGHRS and CDR2 YFSETQ come from the germline V gene. V lost 7 bases and J lost 1, with 8 bases in between. CDR3 residues: CASHRGNTEAFF. CDR3 DNA: TGCGCCAGCCATAGGGGGAACACTGAAGCTTTCTTT.

The V call is TRBV6-5, the J call TRBJ1-1; no firm D call. Germline V CDR1 and CDR2: MNHEY, SVGAGI. V was cut by 6 bases and J by 9 bases, with 17 bases left in between. The CDR3 has 13 amino acids. CDR3 residues: CASRPGLEYQAFF. The CDR3 DNA follows: TGTGCCAGCAGACCCGGTCTCGAGTACCAAGCTTTCTTT.

The genes are TRBV9 and TRBJ1-1; 7 bases match TRBD1. J gave up 5 bases and V 3 bases, and 10 bases lay outside the gene matches. The CDR3 sequence is 15 residues long. Looked up from germline, CDR1 is SGDLS and CDR2 is YYNGEE. The CDR3 DNA reads as TGTGCCAGCAGCGCCACAGGGGCCAAGGCGACTGAAGCTTTCTTT. Translation: CASSATGAKATEAFF.